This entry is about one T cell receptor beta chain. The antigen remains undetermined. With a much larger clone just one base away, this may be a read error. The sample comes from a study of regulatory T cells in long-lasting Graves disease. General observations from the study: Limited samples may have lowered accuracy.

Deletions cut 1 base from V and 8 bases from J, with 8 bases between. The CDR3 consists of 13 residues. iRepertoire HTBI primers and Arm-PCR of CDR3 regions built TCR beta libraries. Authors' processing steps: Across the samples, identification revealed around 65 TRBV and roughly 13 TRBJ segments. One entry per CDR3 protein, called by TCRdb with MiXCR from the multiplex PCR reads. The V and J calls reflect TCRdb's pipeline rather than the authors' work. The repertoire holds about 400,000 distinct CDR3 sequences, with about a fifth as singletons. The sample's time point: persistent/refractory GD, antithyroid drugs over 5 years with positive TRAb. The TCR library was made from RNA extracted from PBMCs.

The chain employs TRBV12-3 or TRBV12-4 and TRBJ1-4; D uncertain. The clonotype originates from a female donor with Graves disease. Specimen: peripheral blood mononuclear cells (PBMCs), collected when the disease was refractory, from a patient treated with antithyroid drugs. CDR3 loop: CASSLGTREKLFF. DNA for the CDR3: TGTGCCAGCAGTTTAGGGACTCGAGAAAAACTGTTTTTT.